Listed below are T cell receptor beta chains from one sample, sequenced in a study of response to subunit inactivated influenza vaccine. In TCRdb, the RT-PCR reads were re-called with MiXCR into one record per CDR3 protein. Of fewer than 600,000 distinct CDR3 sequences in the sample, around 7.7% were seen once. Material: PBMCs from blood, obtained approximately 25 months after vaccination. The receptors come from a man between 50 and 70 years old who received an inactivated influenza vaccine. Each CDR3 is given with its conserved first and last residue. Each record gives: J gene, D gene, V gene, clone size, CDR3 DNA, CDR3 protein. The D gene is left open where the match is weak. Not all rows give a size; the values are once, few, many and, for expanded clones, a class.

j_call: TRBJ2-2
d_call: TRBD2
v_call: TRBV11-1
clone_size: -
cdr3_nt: TGTGCCAGCAGCTTATCCTCAAGTCTAGCGGGAGACACCGGGGAGCTGTTTTTT
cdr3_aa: CASSLSSSLAGDTGELFF

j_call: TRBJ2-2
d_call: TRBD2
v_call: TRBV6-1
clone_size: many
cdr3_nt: TGTGCCAGCATGAGCGGGGGCATCGGGGAGCTGTTTTTT
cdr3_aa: CASMSGGIGELFF

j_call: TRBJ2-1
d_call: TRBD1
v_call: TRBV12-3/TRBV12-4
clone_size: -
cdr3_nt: TGTGCCAGCAGTGCATGGGACAGCGACTACAATGAGCAGTTCTTC
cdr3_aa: CASSAWDSDYNEQFF

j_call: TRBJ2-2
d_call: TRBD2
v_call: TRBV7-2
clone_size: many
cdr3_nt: TGTGCCAGCCGGACGGGGGGGAACACCGGGGAGCTGTTTTTT
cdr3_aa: CASRTGGNTGELFF

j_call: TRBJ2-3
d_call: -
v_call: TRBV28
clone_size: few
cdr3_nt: TGTGCCAGCACCCCGGGCGGAGGGGGCGGCACAGATACGCAGTATTTT
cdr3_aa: CASTPGGGGGTDTQYF

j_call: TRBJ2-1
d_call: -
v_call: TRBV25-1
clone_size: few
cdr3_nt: TGTGCCAGCAGTGGGCGCCCTGGGACCGCAACCTACAATGAGCAGTTCTTC
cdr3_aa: CASSGRPGTATYNEQFF

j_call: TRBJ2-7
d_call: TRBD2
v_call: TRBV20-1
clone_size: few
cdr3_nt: TGCAGTGCAACGGGACTAGCGGTTCCCTACGAGCAGTACTTC
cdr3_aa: CSATGLAVPYEQYF

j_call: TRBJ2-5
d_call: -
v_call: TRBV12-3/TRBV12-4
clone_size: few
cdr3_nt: TGTGCCAGCAGTTTCCTAGATCGAGAGACCCAGTACTTC
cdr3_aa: CASSFLDRETQYF

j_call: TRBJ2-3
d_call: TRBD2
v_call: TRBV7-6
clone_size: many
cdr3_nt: TGTGCCAGCAGCTCGGGTGTGGGCGGGAGACTCGCCGATACGCAGTATTTT
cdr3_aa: CASSSGVGGRLADTQYF

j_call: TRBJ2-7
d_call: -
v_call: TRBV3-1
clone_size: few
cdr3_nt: TGTGCCAGCAGCGATAGCCTCTGGTCTCCCGGCGAGCAGTACTTC
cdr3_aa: CASSDSLWSPGEQYF

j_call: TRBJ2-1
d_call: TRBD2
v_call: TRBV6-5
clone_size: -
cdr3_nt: TGTGCCAGCAGTTCCGGGACTAGCGGGAATGAGCAGTTCTTC
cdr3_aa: CASSSGTSGNEQFF

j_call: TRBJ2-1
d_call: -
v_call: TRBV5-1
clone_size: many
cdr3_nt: TGCGCCAGCAGCTCCGGGACTGACGATGAGCAGTTCTTC
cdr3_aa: CASSSGTDDEQFF

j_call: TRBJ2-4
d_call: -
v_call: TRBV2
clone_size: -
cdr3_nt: TGTGCCAGCAGTGAAATAGGAATTCTACTAGCCAAAAACATTCAGTACTTC
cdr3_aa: CASSEIGILLAKNIQYF

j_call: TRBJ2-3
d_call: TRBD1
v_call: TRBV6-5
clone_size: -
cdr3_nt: TGTGCCAGCAGTTACTCCTGGGCTGACAGGGGGCATTCAGATACGCAGTATTTT
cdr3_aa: CASSYSWADRGHSDTQYF

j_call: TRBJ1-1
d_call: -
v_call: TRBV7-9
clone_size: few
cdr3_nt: TGTGCCAGCAGCTTAGTCGGCCTACAATACAACACTGAAGCTTTCTTT
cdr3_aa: CASSLVGLQYNTEAFF

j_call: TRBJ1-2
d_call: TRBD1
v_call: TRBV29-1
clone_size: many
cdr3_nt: TGCAGCGTTGACCCGGGACAGGGGCCCTATGGCTACACCTTC
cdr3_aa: CSVDPGQGPYGYTF

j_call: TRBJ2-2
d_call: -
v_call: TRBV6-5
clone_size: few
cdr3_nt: TGTGCCAGCAGTTACGGGCAGGGGAACACCGGGGAGCTGTTTTTT
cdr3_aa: CASSYGQGNTGELFF

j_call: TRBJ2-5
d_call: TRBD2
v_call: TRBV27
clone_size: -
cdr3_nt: TGTGCCAGCAGTTCCAAGGGACTAGCGGCTAGGAAGACCCAGTACTTC
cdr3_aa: CASSSKGLAARKTQYF

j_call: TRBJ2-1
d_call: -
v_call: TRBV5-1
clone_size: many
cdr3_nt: TGCGCCAGCAGCTTTAGGACAGCAACGGACGGTAATGAGCAGTTCTTC
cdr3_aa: CASSFRTATDGNEQFF

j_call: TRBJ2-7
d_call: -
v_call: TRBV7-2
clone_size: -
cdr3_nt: TGTGCCAGCAGCCCACTAGGATCTTACTACGAGCAGTACTTC
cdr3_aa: CASSPLGSYYEQYF

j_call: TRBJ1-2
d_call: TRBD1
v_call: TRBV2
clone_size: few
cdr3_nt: TGTGCCAGCAGTGATGTATTAGGGGGCAGCTATGGCTACACCTTC
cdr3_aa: CASSDVLGGSYGYTF

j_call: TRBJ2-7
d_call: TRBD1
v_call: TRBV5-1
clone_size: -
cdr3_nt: TGCGCCAGCAGCTTTACCGGGACAGGGGTAGTGTACGAGCAGTACTTC
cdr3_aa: CASSFTGTGVVYEQYF

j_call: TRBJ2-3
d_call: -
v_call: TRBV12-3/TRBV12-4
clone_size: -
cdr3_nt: TGTGCCAGCAGTTTAGGGAGTATAAACACAGATACGCAGTATTTT
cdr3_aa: CASSLGSINTDTQYF

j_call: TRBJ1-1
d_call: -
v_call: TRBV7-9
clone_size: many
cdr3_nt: TGTGCCAGCAGCTTAGATATGAACACTGAAGCTTTCTTT
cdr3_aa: CASSLDMNTEAFF

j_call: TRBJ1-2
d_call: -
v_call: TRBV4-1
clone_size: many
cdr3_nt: TGCGCCAGCAGCGTTTCGGTAGCTAACTATGGCTACACCTTC
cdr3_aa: CASSVSVANYGYTF

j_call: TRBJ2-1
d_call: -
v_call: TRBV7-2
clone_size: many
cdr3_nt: TGTGCCAGCAGCCCGCGGGACAGCTTCTACAATGAGCAGTTCTTC
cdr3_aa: CASSPRDSFYNEQFF

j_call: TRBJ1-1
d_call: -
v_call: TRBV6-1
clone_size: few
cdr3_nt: TGTGCCAGCAGGGTGACAGGCAGCTTGCTGCCAAACGAAGCTTTCTTT
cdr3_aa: CASRVTGSLLPNEAFF

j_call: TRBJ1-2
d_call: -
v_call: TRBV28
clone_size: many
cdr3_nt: TGTGCCAGCAGGACCTCATTATTCGGCTACACCTTC
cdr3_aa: CASRTSLFGYTF

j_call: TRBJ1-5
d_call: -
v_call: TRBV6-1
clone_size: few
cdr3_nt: TGTGCCAGCAGTACGGGGGTTGTTTCGACACCACAGCCCCAGCATTTT
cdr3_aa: CASSTGVVSTPQPQHF

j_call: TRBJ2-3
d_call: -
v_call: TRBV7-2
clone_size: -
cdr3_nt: TGTGCCAGCACCCTCCCTGCGGTGGGGGCAGATACGCAGTATTTT
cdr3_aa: CASTLPAVGADTQYF

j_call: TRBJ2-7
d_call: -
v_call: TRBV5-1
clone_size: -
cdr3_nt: TGCGCCAGCAGCTTGGAGCAGGGAGCGAAGCAGTACTTC
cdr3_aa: CASSLEQGAKQYF

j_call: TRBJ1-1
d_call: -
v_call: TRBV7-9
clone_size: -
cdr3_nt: TGTGCCAGCAGCCCCTACCTATCAGGGAGCACTGAAGCTTTCTTT
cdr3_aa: CASSPYLSGSTEAFF

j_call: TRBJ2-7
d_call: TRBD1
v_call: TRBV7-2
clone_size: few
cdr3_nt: TGTGCCAGCAGCTTAGCCTCGGGGACAGGAGAGCAGTACTTC
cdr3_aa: CASSLASGTGEQYF

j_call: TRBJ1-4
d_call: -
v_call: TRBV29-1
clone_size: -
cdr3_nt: TGCAGCGTTGAATGGGCGCAGGGAACTAATGAAAAACTGTTTTTT
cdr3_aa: CSVEWAQGTNEKLFF

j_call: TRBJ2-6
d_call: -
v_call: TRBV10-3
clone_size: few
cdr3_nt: TGTGCCATCAGTGAGTCCGACAACTCTGGGGCCAACGTCCTGACTTTC
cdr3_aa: CAISESDNSGANVLTF

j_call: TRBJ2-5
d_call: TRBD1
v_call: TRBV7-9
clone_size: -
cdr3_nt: TGTGCCAGCAGCTTAGGACCAGGGCACAGGGGTGAGGAGACCCAGTACTTC
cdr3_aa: CASSLGPGHRGEETQYF

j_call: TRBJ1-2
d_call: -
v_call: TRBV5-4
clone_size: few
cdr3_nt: TGTGCCAGCAGCCCTTGGGGAGGGGACTATGGCTACACCTTC
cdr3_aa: CASSPWGGDYGYTF

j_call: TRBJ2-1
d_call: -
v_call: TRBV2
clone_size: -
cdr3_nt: TGTGCCAGCAGTGAAGCGCCCAGGGGAGATGAGCAGTTCTTC
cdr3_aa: CASSEAPRGDEQFF

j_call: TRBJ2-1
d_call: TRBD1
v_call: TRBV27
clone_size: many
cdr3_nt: TGTGCCAGCAGTTATATTAGGACAGGGGGCTGGAATGAGCAGTTCTTC
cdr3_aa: CASSYIRTGGWNEQFF

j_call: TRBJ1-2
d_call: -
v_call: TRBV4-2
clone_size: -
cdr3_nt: TGTGCCAGCAGCCCAGTTTCAGTAGGCCCGGAAGGTCCCAACTATGGCTACACCTTC
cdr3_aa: CASSPVSVGPEGPNYGYTF

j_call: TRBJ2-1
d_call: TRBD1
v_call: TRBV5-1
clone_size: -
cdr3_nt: TGCGCCAGCAGCTTGGAAGGACAGGCCAATGAGCAGTTCTTC
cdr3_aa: CASSLEGQANEQFF

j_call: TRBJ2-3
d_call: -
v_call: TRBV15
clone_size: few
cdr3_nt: TGTGCCACCAGCAGAGAGGCGCCGGAATGGGCAGATACGCAGTATTTT
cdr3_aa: CATSREAPEWADTQYF

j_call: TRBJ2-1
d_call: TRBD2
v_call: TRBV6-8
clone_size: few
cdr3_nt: TGTGCCAGCAGTTACTTTGCTAGCGGAATCGACAATGAGCAGTTCTTC
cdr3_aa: CASSYFASGIDNEQFF

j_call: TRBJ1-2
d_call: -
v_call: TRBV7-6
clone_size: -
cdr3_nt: TGTGCCAGCAGCCAGACTGCAATGGGGGGCTACACCTTC
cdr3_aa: CASSQTAMGGYTF

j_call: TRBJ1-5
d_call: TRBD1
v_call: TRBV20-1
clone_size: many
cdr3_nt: TGCAGTGCTACCCGACAGGGCTTTTCCTTTCAGCCCCAGCATTTT
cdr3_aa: CSATRQGFSFQPQHF

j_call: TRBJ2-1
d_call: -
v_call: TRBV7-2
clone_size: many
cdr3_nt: TGTGCCAGCAGCTTATTCTCGCAGAGTACCACCTACAATGAGCAGTTCTTC
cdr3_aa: CASSLFSQSTTYNEQFF

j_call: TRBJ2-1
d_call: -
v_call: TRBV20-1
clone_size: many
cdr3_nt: TGCAGTGCTAGAAACTGGCACGGGGAGCAGTTCTTC
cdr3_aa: CSARNWHGEQFF

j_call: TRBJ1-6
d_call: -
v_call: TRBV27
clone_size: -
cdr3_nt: TGTGCCAGCAGTTTTCGGGCCGGGTTTGTGCCCCTCCACTTT
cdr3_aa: CASSFRAGFVPLHF

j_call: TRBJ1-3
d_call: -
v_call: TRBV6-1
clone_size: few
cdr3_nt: TGTGCCAGGGGGACAAGCTCTGGAAACACCATATATTTT
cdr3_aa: CARGTSSGNTIYF

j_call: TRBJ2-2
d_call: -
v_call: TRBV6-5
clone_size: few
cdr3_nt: TGTGCCAGCAGACAGACGGGCGGGGAGCTGTTTTTT
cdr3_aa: CASRQTGGELFF

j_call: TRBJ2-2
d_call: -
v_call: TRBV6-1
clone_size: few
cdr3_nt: TGTGCCAGCCGTAGGGAGACGAACACCGGGGAGCTGTTTTTT
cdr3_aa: CASRRETNTGELFF

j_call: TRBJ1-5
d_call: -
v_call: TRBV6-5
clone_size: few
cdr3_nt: TGTGCCAGCAGTTACTCAGGAGCCAATCAGCCCCAGCATTTT
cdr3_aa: CASSYSGANQPQHF

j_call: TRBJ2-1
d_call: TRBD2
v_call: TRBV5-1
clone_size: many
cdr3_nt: TGCGCCAGCCTACCGGGACAGGGACTAGCGGACAATGAGCAGTTCTTC
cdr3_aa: CASLPGQGLADNEQFF

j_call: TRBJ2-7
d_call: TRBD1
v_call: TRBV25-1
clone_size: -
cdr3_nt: TGTGCCAGCAGTGATAGCCCGGACAGGCCTAAGGGTGAGCAGTACTTC
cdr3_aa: CASSDSPDRPKGEQYF